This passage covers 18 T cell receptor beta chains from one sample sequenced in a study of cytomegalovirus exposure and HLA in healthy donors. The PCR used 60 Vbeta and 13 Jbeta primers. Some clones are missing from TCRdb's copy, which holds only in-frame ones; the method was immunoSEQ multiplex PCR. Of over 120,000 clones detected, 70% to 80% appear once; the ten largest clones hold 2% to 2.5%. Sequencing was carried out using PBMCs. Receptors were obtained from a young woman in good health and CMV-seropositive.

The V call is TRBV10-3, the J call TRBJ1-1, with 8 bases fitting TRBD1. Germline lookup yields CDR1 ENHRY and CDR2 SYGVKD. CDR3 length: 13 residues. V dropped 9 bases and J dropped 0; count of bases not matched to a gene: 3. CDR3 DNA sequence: TGTGCCATGGGGACAGGACTGAACACTGAAGCTTTCTTT. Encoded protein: CAMGTGLNTEAFF.

The DNA of the CDR3 is TGTGCCTGGAGGAGATCAGGGGGCGGTTCACCCCTCCACTTT. Its translation is CAWRRSGGGSPLHF. V usage is TRBV30 and J usage is TRBJ1-6, with 8 nucleotides matching TRBD1. Germline V gene sequence: CDR1 GTSNPN, CDR2 SVGIG (reference sequence). J lost 9 bases, V lost 3 bases, and 7 bases had no gene match. This CDR3 spans 14 amino acids.

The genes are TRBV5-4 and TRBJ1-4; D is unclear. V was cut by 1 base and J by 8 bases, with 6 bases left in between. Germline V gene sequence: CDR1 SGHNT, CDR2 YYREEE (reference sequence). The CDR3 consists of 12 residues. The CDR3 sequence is CASSLLGEKLFF. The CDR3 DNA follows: TGTGCCAGCAGCTTGCTCGGGGAAAAACTGTTTTTT. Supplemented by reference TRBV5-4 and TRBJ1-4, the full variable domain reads ETGVTQSPTHLIKTRGQQVTLRCSSQSGHNTVSWYQQALGQGPQFIFQYYREEENGRGNFPPRFSGLQFPNYSSELNVNALELDDSALYLCASSLLGEKLFFGSGTQLSVL.

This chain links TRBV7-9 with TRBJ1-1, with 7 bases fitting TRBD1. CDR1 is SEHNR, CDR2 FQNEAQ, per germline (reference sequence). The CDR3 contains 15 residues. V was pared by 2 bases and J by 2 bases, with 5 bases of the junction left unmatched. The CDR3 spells CASSLRQGINTEAFF. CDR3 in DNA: TGTGCCAGCAGCTTAAGACAGGGCATCAACACTGAAGCTTTCTTT.

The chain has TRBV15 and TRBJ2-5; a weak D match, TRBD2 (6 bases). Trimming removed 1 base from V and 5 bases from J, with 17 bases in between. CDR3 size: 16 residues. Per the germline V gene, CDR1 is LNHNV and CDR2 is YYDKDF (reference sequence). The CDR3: CATSRVGRGTFETQYF. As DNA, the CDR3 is TGTGCCACCAGCAGAGTGGGGCGGGGAACTTTTGAGACCCAGTACTTC.

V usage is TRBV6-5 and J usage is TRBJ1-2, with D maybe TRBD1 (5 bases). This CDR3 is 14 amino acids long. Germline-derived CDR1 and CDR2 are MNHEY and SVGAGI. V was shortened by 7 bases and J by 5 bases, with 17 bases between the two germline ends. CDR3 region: CASNYGGGEYGYTF. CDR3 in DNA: TGTGCCAGCAACTACGGGGGGGGAGAGTATGGCTACACCTTC.

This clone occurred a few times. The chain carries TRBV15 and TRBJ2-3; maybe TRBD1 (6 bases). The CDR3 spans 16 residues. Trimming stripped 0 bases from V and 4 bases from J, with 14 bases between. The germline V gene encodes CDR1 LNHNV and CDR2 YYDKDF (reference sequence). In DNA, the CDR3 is TGTGCCACCAGCAGAGAGGTCGCCAGGGGATCAGATACGCAGTATTTT. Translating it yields CATSREVARGSDTQYF.

This chain's CDR3 is CASTTGAGNTIYF. The CDR3 region has the DNA TGTGCCAGCACTACAGGGGCTGGAAACACCATATATTTT. The chain carries TRBV6-1 and TRBJ1-3, with 7 bases that match TRBD1. Germline CDR1 is MNHNS and CDR2 is SASEGT. The CDR3 is 13 amino acids. V gave up 7 bases and J gave up 2 bases; unmatched junction bases: 2.

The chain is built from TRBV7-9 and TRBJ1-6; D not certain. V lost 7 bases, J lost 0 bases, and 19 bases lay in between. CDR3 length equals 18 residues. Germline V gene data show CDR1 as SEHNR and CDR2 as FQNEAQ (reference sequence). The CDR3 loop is CASTSDGLKSSYNSPLHF. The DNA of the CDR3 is TGTGCCAGCACCTCTGACGGACTAAAGAGCTCCTATAATTCACCCCTCCACTTT. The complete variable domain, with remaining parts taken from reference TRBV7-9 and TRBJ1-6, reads DTGVSQNPRHKITKRGQNVTFRCDPISEHNRLYWYRQTLGQGPEFLTYFQNEAQLEKSRLLSDRFSAERPKGSFSTLEIQRTEQGDSAMYLCASTSDGLKSSYNSPLHFGNGTRLTVT.

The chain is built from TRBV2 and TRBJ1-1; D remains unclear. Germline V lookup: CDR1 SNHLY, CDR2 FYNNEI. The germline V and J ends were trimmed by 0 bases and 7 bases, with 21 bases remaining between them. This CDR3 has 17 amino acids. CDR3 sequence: CASSEALGVGERNEAFF. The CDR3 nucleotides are TGTGCCAGCAGTGAAGCTTTGGGTGTTGGGGAGCGGAATGAAGCTTTCTTT.

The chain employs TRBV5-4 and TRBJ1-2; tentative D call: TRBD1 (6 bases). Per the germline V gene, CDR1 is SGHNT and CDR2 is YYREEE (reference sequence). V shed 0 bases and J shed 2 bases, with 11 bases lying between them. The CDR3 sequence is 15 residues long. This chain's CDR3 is CASSLGGQRNYGYTF. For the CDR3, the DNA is TGTGCCAGCAGCTTGGGCGGACAGCGGAACTATGGCTACACCTTC.

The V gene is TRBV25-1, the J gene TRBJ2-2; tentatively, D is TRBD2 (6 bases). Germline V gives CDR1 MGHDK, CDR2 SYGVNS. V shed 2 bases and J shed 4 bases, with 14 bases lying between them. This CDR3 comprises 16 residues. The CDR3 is CASSEIIGGVTGELFF. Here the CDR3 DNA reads TGTGCCAGCAGTGAAATTATCGGAGGGGTCACCGGGGAGCTGTTTTTT.

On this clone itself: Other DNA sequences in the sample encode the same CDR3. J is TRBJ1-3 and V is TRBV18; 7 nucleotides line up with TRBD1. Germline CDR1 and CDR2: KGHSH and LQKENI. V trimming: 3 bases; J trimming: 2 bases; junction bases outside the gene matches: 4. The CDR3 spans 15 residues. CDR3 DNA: TGTGCCAGCTCACCTGACAGGGTGGCTGGAAACACCATATATTTT. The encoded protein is CASSPDRVAGNTIYF.

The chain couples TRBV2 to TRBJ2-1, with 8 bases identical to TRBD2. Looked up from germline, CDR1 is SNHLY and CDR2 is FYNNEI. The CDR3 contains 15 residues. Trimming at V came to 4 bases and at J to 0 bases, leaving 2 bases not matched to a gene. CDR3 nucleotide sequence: TGTGCCAGCAGTGTGAGCGGGAGCTCCTACAATGAGCAGTTCTTC. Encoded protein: CASSVSGSSYNEQFF. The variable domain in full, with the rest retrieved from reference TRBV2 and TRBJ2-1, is EPEVTQTPSHQVTQMGQEVILRCVPISNHLYFYWYRQILGQKVEFLVSFYNNEISEKSEIFDDQFSVERPDGSNFTLKIRSTKLEDSAMYFCASSVSGSSYNEQFFGPGTRLTVL.

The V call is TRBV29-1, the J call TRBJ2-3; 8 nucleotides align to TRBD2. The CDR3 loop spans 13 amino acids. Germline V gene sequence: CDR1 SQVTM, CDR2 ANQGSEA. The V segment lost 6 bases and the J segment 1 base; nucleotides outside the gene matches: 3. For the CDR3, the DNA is TGCAGCGTCGTAGCGGGGTGCACAGATACGCAGTATTTT. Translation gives CSVVAGCTDTQYF.

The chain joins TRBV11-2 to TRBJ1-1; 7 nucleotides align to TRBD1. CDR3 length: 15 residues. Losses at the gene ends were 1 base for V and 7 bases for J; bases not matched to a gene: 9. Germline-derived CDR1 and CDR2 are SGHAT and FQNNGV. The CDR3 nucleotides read TGTGCCAGCAGCTTAGGGGGGACAGCCTTCAGTGAAGCTTTCTTT. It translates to CASSLGGTAFSEAFF.

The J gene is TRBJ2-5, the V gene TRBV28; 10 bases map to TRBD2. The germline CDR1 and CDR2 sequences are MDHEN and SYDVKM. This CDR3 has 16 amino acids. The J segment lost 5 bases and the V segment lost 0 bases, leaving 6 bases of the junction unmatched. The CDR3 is CASSLWGSGGSETQYF. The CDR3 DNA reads TGTGCCAGCAGTTTATGGGGTAGCGGGGGGAGCGAGACCCAGTACTTC.

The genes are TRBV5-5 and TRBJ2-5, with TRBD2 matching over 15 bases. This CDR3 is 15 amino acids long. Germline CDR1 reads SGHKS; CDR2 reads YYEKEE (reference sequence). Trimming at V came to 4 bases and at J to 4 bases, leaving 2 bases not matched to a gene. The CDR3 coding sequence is TGTGCCAGCAGCAAGGGACTAGCGGGGGGAGAGACCCAGTACTTC. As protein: CASSKGLAGGETQYF.